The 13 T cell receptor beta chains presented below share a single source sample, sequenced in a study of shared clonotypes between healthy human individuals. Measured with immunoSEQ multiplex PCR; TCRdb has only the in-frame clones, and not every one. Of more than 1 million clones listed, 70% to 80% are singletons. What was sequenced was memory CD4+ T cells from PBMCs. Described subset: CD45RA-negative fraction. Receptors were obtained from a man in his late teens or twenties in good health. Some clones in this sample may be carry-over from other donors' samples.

The CDR3 loop is CASSGRSPYNEQFF. DNA of the CDR3: TGCGCCAGCAGCGGACGGAGTCCCTACAATGAGCAGTTCTTC. The rearrangement links TRBV5-1 to TRBJ2-1, with D hard to call. V was pared by 4 bases and J by 2 bases, with 10 bases between. Per the germline V gene, CDR1 is SGHRS and CDR2 is YFSETQ. CDR3 length equals 14 residues.

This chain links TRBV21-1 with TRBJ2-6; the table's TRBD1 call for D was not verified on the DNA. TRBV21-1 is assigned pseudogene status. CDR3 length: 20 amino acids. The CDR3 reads CASSKVWGGQGSSGANVLTF. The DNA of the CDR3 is TGTGCCAGCAGCAAAGTATGGGGGGGACAGGGAAGCTCTGGGGCCAACGTCCTGACTTTC.

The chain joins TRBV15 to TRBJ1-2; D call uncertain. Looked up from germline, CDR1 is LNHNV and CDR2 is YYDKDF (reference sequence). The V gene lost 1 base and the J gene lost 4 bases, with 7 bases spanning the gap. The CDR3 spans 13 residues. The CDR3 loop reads CATSRVPGYGYTF. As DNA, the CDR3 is TGTGCCACCAGCAGAGTTCCGGGCTATGGCTACACCTTC.

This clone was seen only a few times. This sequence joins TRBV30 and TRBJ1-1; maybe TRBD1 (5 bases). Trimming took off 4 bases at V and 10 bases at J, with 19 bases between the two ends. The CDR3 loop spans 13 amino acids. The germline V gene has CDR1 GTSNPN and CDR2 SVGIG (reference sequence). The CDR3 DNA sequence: TGTGCCTGGACGATCGCGGGGGGTCGGGGAGCTTTCTTT. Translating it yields CAWTIAGGRGAFF.

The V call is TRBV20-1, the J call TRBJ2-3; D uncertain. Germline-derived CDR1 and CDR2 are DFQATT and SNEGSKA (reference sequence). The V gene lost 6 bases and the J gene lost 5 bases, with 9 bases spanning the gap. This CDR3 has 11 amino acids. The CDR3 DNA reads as TGCAGTGCCCCCTGGGGAGATACGCAGTATTTT. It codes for CSAPWGDTQYF.

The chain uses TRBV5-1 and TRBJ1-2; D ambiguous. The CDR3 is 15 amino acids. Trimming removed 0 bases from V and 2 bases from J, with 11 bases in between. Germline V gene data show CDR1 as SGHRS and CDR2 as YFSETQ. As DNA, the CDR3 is TGCGCCAGCAGCTTGGACGCCGGGAAGAACTATGGCTACACCTTC. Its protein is CASSLDAGKNYGYTF.

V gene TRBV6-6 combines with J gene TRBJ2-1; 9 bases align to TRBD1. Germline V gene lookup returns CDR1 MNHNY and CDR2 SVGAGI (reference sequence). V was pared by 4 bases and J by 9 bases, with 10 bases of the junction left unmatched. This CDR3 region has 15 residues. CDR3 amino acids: CASSWPGQGSVEQFF. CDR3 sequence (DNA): TGTGCCAGCAGTTGGCCGGGACAGGGTTCTGTTGAGCAGTTCTTC.

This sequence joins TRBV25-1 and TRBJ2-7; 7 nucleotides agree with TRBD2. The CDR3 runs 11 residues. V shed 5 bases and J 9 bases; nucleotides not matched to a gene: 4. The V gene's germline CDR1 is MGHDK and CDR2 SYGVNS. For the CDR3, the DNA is TGTGCCAGCAGTCCCCGGGAGGTGCAGTACTTC. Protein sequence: CASSPREVQYF.

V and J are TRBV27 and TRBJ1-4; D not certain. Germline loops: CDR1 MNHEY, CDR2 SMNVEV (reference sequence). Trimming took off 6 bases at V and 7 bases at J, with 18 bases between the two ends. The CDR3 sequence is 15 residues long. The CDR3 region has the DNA TGTGCCAGCAGGATTTCAGGACTAGGAGGTGAAAAACTGTTTTTT. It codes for CASRISGLGGEKLFF.

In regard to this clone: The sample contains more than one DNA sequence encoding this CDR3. CDR3 in DNA: TGTGCCAGCAGCTTGGTAGGGTCCGGAAACACCATATATTTT. It translates to CASSLVGSGNTIYF. This chain joins TRBV5-4 and TRBJ1-3; D remains ambiguous. CDR3 length: 14 residues. V lost 0 bases and J lost 4, with 8 bases in between. CDR1 and CDR2 from the germline V gene are SGHNT and YYREEE (reference sequence).

The CDR3 sequence: CASSPSGGTNEKLFF. The CDR3 nucleotides read TGTGCCAGCAGTCCCTCCGGGGGCACTAATGAAAAACTGTTTTTT. This chain connects TRBV27 to TRBJ1-4; the D gene is possibly TRBD1 (6 bases). The CDR3 has 15 amino acids. Between the trimmed V and J ends, which lost 5 bases and 2 bases, there was a span of 12 bases. Germline V CDR1 and CDR2: MNHEY, SMNVEV (reference sequence).

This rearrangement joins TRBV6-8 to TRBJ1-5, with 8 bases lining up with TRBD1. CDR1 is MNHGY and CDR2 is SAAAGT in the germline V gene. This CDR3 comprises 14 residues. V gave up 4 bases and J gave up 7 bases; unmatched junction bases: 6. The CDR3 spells CASSSTGDNQPQHF. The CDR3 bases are TGTGCCAGCAGTTCGACAGGGGATAACCAGCCCCAGCATTTT.

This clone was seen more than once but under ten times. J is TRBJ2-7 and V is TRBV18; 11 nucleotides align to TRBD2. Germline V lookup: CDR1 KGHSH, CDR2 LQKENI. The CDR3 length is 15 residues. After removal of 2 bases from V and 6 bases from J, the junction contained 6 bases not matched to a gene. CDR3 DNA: TGTGCCAGCTCACCAGCACTTAGCGGGAGGGTCGAGCAGTACTTC. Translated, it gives CASSPALSGRVEQYF.